The TCR beta chain described here comes from a study of blood T cell repertoires in COVID-19. Background on the study: COVID-19 samples, acute and convalescent, were from the United States, Italy and Spain. T cells, B-cell-depleted T cells, or PBMCs supplied cDNA or gDNA.

Authors' methods: Amplification from reference gene primers served as the basis for estimated nucleated cell counts. TCRdb's table, derived via immunoSEQ multiplex PCR, lists solely in-frame clones and lacks some. Clonal size and the V and J genes are those of that table, whereas D and trimming came from the DNA. Of roughly 32,000 clones listed, around 86% are singletons. The V gene lost 4 bases and the J gene lost 8 bases, with 6 bases spanning the gap. Germline CDR1 is KGHSH and CDR2 is LQKENI. The CDR3 length is 11 residues. The receptor was isolated from a man aged 60 to 75 with active COVID-19. This chain links TRBV18 with TRBJ2-1; the D gene is possibly TRBD1 (5 bases). Sequenced: peripheral blood. CDR3 in amino acids: CASSLGHEQFF. CDR3 bases: TGTGCCAGCTCACTGGGGCATGAGCAGTTCTTC. Using reference TRBV18 and TRBJ2-1 for the parts outside the CDR3, the full variable domain is NAGVMQNPRHLVRRRGQEARLRCSPMKGHSHVYWYRQLPEEGLKFMVYLQKENIIDESGMPKERFSAEFPKEGPSILRIQQVVRGDSAAYFCASSLGHEQFFGPGTRLTVL.